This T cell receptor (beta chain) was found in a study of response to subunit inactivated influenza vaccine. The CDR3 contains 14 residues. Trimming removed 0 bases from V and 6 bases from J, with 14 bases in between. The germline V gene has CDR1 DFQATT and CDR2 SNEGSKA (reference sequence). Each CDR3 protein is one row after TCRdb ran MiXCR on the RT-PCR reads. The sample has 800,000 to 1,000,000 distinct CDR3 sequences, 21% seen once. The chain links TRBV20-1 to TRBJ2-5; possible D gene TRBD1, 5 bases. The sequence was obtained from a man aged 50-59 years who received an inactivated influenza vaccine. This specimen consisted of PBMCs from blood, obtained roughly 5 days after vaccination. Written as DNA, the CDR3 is TGCAGTGCTAGAGATCCAGGGCGTCGGAAGACCCAGTACTTC. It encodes CSARDPGRRKTQYF.